This TCR beta chain was observed in a study of CD8 T cells in Susac syndrome. With random hexamers, reverse transcription was performed on roughly 0.5 to 1 ug of RNA. The method of amplification for TCR beta CDR3 was immunoSEQ multiplex PCR, covering 54 Vbeta and 13 Jbeta. MiXCR, run by TCRdb on the immunoSEQ multiplex PCR reads, gives a single entry per CDR3 protein. This table has 150,000 to 200,000 distinct CDR3 sequences, approximately 94% appearing once. Sequencing of TCR beta, carried out with a high-throughput approach, was applied to CD8+ and CD4+ T cells from the blood. The multiple sclerosis control cohort comprised treatment-naive individuals presenting with stable or active relapsing-remitting disease. Negative isolation yielded CD4+ and CD8+ T cells, and FACS enriched TEMRA cells. The CDR3 extends over 17 amino acids. Germline V CDR1 and CDR2: SQVTM, ANQGSEA. With 4 bases clipped from V and 2 bases from J, the junction kept 13 bases outside the gene matches.

This chain connects TRBV29-1 to TRBJ2-5, with 10 bases lining up with TRBD1. The TCR was taken from a human donor with multiple sclerosis. Source material: CD4+ T cells from PBMCs. The CDR3 loop reads CSVGLGWDRGRQETQYF. CDR3 DNA sequence: TGCAGCGTTGGATTGGGTTGGGACAGGGGTAGGCAAGAGACCCAGTACTTC. The whole variable domain, remainder taken from reference TRBV29-1 and TRBJ2-5, is SAVISQKPSRDICQRGTSLTIQCQVDSQVTMMFWYRQQPGQSLTLIATANQGSEATYESGFVIDKFPISRPNLTFSTLTVSNMSPEDSSIYLCSVGLGWDRGRQETQYFGPGTRLLVL.